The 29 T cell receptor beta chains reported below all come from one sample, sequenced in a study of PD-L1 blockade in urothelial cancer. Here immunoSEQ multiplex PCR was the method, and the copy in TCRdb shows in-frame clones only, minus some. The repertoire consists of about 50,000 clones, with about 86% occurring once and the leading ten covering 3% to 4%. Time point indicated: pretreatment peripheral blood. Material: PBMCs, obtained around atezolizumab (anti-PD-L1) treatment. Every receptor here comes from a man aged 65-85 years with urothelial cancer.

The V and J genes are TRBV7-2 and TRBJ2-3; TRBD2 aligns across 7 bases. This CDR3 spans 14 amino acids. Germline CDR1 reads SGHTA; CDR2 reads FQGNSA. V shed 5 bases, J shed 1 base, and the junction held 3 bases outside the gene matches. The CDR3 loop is CASSPGLRTDTQYF. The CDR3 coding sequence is TGTGCCAGCAGCCCGGGACTACGCACAGATACGCAGTATTTT.

The CDR3 DNA reads as TGTGCCAGCAGCCCTACAGGGTCCTTCACAGATACGCAGTATTTT. Its protein is CASSPTGSFTDTQYF. V usage is TRBV7-3 and J usage is TRBJ2-3; weak D call: TRBD1 (6 bases). The length of the CDR3 is 15 residues. Deletions cut 5 bases from V and 2 bases from J, with 14 bases between. Germline V gene sequence: CDR1 SGHTA, CDR2 FQGTGA.

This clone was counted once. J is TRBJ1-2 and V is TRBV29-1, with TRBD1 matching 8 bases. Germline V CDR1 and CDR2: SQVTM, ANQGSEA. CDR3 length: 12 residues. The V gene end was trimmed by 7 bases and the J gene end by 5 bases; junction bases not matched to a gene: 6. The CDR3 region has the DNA TGCAGCGGCGGACAGGGAGGTTATGGCTACACCTTC. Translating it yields CSGGQGGYGYTF.

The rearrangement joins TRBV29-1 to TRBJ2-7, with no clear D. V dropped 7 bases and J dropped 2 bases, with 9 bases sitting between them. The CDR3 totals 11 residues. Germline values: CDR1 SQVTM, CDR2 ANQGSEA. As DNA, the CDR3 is TGCAGCGCATTCACTACCTACGAGCAGTACTTC. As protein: CSAFTTYEQYF.

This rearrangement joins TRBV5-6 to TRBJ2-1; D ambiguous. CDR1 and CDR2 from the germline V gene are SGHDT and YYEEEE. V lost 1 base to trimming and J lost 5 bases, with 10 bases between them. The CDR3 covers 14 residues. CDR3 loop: CASSLSWRNNEQFF. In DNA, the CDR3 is TGTGCCAGCAGCTTGTCTTGGCGGAACAATGAGCAGTTCTTC.

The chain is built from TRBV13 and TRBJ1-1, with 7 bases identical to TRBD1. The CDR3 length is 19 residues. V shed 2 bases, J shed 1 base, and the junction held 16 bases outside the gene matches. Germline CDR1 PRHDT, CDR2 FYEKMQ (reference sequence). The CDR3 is CASSLNGLFRDRPNTEAFF. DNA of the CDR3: TGTGCCAGCAGCTTAAATGGTCTCTTTAGGGACAGACCGAACACTGAAGCTTTCTTT.

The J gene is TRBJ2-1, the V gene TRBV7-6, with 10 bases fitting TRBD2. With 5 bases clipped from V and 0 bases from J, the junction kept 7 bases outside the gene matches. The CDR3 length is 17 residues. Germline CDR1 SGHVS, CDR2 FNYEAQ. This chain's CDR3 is CASSPLLAGSSYNEQFF. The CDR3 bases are TGTGCCAGCAGCCCATTACTAGCGGGGAGCTCCTACAATGAGCAGTTCTTC.

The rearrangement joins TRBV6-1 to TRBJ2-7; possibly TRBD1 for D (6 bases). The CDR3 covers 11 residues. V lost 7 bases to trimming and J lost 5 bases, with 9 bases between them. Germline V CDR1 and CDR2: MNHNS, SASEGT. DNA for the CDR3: TGTGCCAGCATGAGGACAGACGAGCAGTACTTC. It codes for CASMRTDEQYF.

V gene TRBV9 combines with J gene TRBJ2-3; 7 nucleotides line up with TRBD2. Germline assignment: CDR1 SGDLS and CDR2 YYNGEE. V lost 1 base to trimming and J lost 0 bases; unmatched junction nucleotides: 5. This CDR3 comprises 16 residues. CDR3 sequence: CASSVRAGDSTDTQYF. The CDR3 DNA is TGTGCCAGCAGCGTAAGGGCGGGAGATAGCACAGATACGCAGTATTTT.

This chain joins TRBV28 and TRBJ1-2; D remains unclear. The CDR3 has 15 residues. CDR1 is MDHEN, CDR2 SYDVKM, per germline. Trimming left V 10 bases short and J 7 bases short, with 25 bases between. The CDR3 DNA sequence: TGTGCCATCATGGAATTGGCCCACGCGGGGAGTGGCTACACCTTC. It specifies CAIMELAHAGSGYTF.

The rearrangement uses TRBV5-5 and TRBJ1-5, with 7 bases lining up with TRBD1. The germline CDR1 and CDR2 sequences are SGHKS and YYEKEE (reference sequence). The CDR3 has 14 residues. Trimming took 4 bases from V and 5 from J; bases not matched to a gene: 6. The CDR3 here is CASSQYRGDQPQHF. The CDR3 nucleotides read TGTGCCAGCAGCCAGTACAGGGGAGATCAGCCCCAGCATTTT. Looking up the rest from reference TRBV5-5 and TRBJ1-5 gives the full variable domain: DAGVTQSPTHLIKTRGQQVTLRCSPISGHKSVSWYQQVLGQGPQFIFQYYEKEERGRGNFPDRFSARQFPNYSSELNVNALLLGDSALYLCASSQYRGDQPQHFGDGTRLSIL.

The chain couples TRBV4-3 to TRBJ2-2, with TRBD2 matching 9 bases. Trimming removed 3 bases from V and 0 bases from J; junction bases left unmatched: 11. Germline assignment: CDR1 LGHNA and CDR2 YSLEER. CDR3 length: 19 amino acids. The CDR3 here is CASSHPGLAYESNTGELFF. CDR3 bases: TGCGCCAGCAGCCACCCCGGACTAGCGTACGAATCGAACACCGGGGAGCTGTTTTTT.

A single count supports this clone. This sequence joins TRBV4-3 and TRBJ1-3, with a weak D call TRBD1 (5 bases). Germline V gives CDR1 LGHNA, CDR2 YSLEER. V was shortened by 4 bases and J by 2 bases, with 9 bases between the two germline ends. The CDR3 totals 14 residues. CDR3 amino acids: CASSPGVAGNTIYF. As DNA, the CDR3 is TGCGCCAGCAGCCCGGGGGTCGCTGGAAACACCATATATTTT.

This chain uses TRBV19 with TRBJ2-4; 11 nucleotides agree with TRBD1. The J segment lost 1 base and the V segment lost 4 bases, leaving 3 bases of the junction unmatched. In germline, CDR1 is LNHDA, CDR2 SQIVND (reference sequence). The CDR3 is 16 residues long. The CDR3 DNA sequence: TGTGCCAGTAGTAGCGGACAGGGGGCGGCCAAAAACATTCAGTACTTC. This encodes CASSSGQGAAKNIQYF.

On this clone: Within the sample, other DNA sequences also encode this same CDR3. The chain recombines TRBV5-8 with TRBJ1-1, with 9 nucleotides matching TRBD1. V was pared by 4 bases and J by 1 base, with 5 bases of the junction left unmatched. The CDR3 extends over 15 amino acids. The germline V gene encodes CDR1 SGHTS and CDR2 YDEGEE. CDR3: CASSPGQGKNTEAFF. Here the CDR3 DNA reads TGTGCCAGCAGCCCGGGACAGGGAAAGAACACTGAAGCTTTCTTT.

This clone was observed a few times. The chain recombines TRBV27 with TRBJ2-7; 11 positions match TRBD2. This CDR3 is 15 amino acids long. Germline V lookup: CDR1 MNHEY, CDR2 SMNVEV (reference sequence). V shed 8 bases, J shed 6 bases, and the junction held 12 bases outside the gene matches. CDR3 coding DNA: TGTGCCAGCGGCCTCGGGGGACTAGCGGAATCCGAGCAGTACTTC. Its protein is CASGLGGLAESEQYF.

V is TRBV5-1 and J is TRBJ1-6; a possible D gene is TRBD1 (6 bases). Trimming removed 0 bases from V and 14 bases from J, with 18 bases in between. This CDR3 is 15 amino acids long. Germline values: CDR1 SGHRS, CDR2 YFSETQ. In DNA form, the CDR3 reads TGCGCCAGCAGCTTGGCCTCAGGGGAGCTTGGGTCCCTCCACTTT. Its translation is CASSLASGELGSLHF.

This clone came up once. CDR3 protein: CAISEGQGGETQYF. The CDR3 nucleotides are TGTGCCATCAGTGAGGGACAGGGTGGGGAGACCCAGTACTTC. The rearrangement uses TRBV10-3 and TRBJ2-5, with 8 bases matching TRBD1. The CDR3 totals 14 residues. Germline loops: CDR1 ENHRY, CDR2 SYGVKD. The J segment lost 5 bases and the V segment lost 2 bases, leaving 4 bases of the junction unmatched.

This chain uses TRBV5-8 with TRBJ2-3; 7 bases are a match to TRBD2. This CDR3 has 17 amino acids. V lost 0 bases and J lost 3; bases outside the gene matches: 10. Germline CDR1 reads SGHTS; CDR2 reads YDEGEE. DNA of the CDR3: TGTGCCAGCAGCTTGGACGGGGGAGGGCCTCGGACAGATACGCAGTATTTT. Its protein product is CASSLDGGGPRTDTQYF.

The CDR3 nucleotides are TGTGCCAGCAGTGCACAGGAGGGAGGCAATCAGCCCCAGCATTTT. As protein: CASSAQEGGNQPQHF. V usage is TRBV6-1 and J usage is TRBJ1-5, with D tentatively TRBD1 (5 bases). Germline V gene sequence: CDR1 MNHNS, CDR2 SASEGT. Trimming left V 4 bases short and J 2 bases short, with 12 bases between. The CDR3 covers 15 residues.

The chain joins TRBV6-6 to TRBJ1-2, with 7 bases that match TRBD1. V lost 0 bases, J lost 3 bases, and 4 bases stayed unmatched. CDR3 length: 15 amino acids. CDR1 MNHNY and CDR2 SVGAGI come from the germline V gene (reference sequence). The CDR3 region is CASSYSKQGYYGYTF. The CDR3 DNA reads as TGTGCCAGCAGTTACTCGAAACAGGGGTACTATGGCTACACCTTC.

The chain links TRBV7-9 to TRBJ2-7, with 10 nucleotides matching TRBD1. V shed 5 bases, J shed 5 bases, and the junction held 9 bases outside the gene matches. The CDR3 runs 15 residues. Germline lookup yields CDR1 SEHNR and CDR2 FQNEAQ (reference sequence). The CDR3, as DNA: TGTGCCAGCAGCCTTACGGGACAGGGGAGGAACGAGCAGTACTTC. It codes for CASSLTGQGRNEQYF.

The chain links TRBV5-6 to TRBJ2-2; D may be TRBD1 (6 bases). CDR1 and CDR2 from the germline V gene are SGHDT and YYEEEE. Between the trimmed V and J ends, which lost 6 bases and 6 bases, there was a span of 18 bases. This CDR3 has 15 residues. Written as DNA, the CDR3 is TGTGCCAGCACACCCAGGGGTGCTGGGTCCGGGGAGCTGTTTTTT. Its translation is CASTPRGAGSGELFF.

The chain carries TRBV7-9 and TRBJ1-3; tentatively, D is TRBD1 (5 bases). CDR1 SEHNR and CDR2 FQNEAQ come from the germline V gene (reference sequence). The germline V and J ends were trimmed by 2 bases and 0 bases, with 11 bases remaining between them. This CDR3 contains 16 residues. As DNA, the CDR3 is TGTGCCAGCAGCTTAATAGGGGCAAGCTCTGGAAACACCATATATTTT. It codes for CASSLIGASSGNTIYF.

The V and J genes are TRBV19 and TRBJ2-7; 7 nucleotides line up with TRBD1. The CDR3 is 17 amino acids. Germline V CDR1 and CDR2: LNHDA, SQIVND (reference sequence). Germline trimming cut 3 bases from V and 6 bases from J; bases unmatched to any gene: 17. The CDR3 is CASSIYLGQVEGGEQYF. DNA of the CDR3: TGTGCCAGTAGTATTTACCTCGGACAGGTTGAAGGCGGCGAGCAGTACTTC.

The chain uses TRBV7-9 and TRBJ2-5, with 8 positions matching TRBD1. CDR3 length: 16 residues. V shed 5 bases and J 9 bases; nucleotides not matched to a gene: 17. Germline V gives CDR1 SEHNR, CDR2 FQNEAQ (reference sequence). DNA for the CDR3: TGTGCCAGCAGCCCTCCGACAGGGGCAAGATTGGCCGCCCAGTACTTC. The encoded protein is CASSPPTGARLAAQYF.

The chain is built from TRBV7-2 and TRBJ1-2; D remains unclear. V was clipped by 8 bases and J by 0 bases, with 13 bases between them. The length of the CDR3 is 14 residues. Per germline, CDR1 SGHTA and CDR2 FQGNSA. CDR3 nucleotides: TGTGCCAGCGGGCGGTCCGGGGCTAACTATGGCTACACCTTC. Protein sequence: CASGRSGANYGYTF.

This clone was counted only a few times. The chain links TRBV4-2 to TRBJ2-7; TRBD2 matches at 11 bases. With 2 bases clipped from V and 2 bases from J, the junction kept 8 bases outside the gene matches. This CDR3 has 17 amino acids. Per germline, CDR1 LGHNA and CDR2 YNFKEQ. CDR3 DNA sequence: TGTGCCAGCAGCCAACGGTTAACTAGCGGGAGCCCCTACGAGCAGTACTTC. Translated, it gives CASSQRLTSGSPYEQYF.

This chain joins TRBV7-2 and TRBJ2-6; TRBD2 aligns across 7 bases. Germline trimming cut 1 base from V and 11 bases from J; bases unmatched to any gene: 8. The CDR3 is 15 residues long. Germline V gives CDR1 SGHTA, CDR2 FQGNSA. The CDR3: CASSLETGRTDVLTF. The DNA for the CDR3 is TGTGCCAGCAGCTTAGAAACCGGGAGGACTGACGTCCTGACTTTC. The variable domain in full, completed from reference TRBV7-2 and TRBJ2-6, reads GAGVSQSPSNKVTEKGKDVELRCDPISGHTALYWYRQSLGQGLEFLIYFQGNSAPDKSGLPSDRFSAERTGGSVSTLTIQRTQQEDSAVYLCASSLETGRTDVLTFGAGSRLTVL.